This T cell receptor (beta chain) was found in a study of T cell changes during pregnancy in multiple sclerosis. Using immunoSEQ multiplex PCR, the repertoire was profiled, and TCRdb retains in-frame clones only, with some absent. This table holds under 110,000 clones, about nine tenths found once. The sample in question was peripheral blood, obtained after pregnancy. The sequence derives from a female donor with multiple sclerosis, enrolled in a pregnancy study.

CDR3 loop: CATSREVAGAVEQFF. CDR3 coding DNA: TGTGCCACCAGCAGAGAGGTAGCGGGAGCAGTTGAGCAGTTCTTC. The rearrangement links TRBV15 to TRBJ2-1; 9 bases are a match to TRBD2. CDR3 length equals 15 residues. V trimming: 0 bases; J trimming: 9 bases; junction bases outside the gene matches: 6. Germline V gene data show CDR1 as LNHNV and CDR2 as YYDKDF (reference sequence).